The next 18 T cell receptor beta chains were all read from a single sample in a study of T cell responses to AZD1222 COVID-19 vaccine. Sequencing used immunoSEQ multiplex PCR; TCRdb keeps in-frame clones, though not all of them. Of over 60,000 clones listed, roughly 91% are singletons. This specimen was peripheral blood, taken on day 0 of AZD1222 vaccination. These receptors came from an adult in good health.

The V and J genes are TRBV9 and TRBJ2-1; 10 bases match TRBD2. The germline CDR1 and CDR2 sequences are SGDLS and YYNGEE. This CDR3 comprises 15 residues. The V and J ends lost 0 bases and 5 bases, in that order; junction bases with no gene match: 2. The CDR3 is CASSVASGSHNEQFF. CDR3 nucleotide sequence: TGTGCCAGCAGCGTAGCTAGCGGGAGTCACAATGAGCAGTTCTTC.

This clone was detected a few times. J is TRBJ1-2 and V is TRBV6-5; 7 bases align to TRBD1. Germline V gives CDR1 MNHEY, CDR2 SVGAGI. The length of the CDR3 is 13 residues. The V segment lost 6 bases and the J segment 5 bases; nucleotides outside the gene matches: 6. The CDR3: CASSQGEGYGYTF. CDR3 nucleotide sequence: TGTGCCAGCAGCCAGGGGGAAGGTTATGGCTACACCTTC.

The genes are TRBV6-5 and TRBJ1-5, with 7 bases lining up with TRBD1. V gave up 5 bases and J gave up 3 bases; unmatched junction bases: 7. The CDR3 is made up of 15 amino acids. Germline loops: CDR1 MNHEY, CDR2 SVGAGI. CDR3 region: CASSPDRVNNQPQHF. The CDR3 nucleotides read TGTGCCAGCAGTCCCGACAGGGTAAACAATCAGCCCCAGCATTTT.

This clone was detected only once. V is TRBV10-3 and J is TRBJ1-1, with 9 bases fitting TRBD1. Unmatched junction bases numbered 10, after V lost 10 bases and J lost 4 bases. The CDR3 spans 14 residues. Germline CDR1 is ENHRY and CDR2 is SYGVKD. This CDR3 reads CATRDRVGSTEAFF. CDR3 in DNA: TGTGCCACTCGGGACAGGGTAGGTAGCACTGAAGCTTTCTTT.

The chain couples TRBV15 to TRBJ2-5, with TRBD1 matching over 8 bases. The V segment lost 4 bases and the J segment 2 bases; nucleotides outside the gene matches: 6. This CDR3 is built from 15 residues. CDR1 is LNHNV and CDR2 is YYDKDF in the germline V gene (reference sequence). The CDR3 nucleotides read TGTGCCACCAGCATCGACAGGGGAGAGCAAGAGACCCAGTACTTC. It specifies CATSIDRGEQETQYF.

The V call is TRBV28, the J call TRBJ1-5; the D gene is possibly TRBD1 (6 bases). The CDR3 length is 15 residues. The V end was cut by 4 bases, the J end by 4 bases, with 14 bases between. Germline CDR1 is MDHEN and CDR2 is SYDVKM. In nucleotides, the CDR3 is TGTGCCAGCAGTTCAGCGGGGAGGGGGAATCAGCCCCAGCATTTT. This sequence encodes CASSSAGRGNQPQHF.

The V gene is TRBV3-1 (or the pseudogene TRBV3-2), the J gene TRBJ2-1; D unresolved. V was cut by 4 bases and J by 9 bases, with 10 bases left in between. This CDR3 is built from 12 residues. Germline CDR1 is LGHDT and CDR2 is YNNKEL (reference sequence). The CDR3 DNA is TGTGCCAGCAGCCTCGCAGAGAGTGAGCAGTTCTTC. Amino acids: CASSLAESEQFF.

The chain combines TRBV9 with TRBJ1-4; no definite D call. CDR1 is SGDLS and CDR2 is YYNGEE in the germline V gene. V was clipped by 4 bases and J by 7 bases, with 17 bases between them. CDR3 length: 15 residues. The CDR3 sequence is CASSPREQTIEKLFF. CDR3 coding DNA: TGTGCCAGCAGCCCCCGGGAACAGACCATTGAAAAACTGTTTTTT. Variable domain in full (rest from reference TRBV9 and TRBJ1-4): DSGVTQTPKHLITATGQRVTLRCSPRSGDLSVYWYQQSLDQGLQFLIQYYNGEERAKGNILERFSAQQFPDLHSELNLSSLELGDSALYFCASSPREQTIEKLFFGSGTQLSVL.

The chain is built from TRBV7-6 and TRBJ2-7; the D call may be TRBD1 or TRBD2 (5 bases each). Per the germline V gene, CDR1 is SGHVS and CDR2 is FNYEAQ. This CDR3 region has 18 residues. The V end lost 2 bases, the J end lost 0 bases, and 20 bases lay between the germline ends. This CDR3 reads CASSLSLRDPGSSYEQYF. The CDR3 nucleotides are TGTGCCAGCAGCTTATCGCTCAGGGATCCGGGGAGCTCCTACGAGCAGTACTTC.

This clone was detected only once. The gene calls are TRBV5-8 and TRBJ1-5, with D unresolved. Germline lookup yields CDR1 SGHTS and CDR2 YDEGEE. This CDR3 contains 15 residues. V lost 0 bases to trimming and J lost 3 bases, with 10 bases between them. CDR3 loop: CASSLGAGFNQPQHF. DNA of the CDR3: TGTGCCAGCAGCTTGGGGGCGGGGTTCAATCAGCCCCAGCATTTT.

CDR3 bases: TGCGCCAGCAGCCCGGGACAGGGCGATCAGCCCCAGCATTTT. The encoded protein is CASSPGQGDQPQHF. This rearrangement joins TRBV5-1 to TRBJ1-5; 9 bases line up with TRBD1. This CDR3 contains 14 residues. Per the germline V gene, CDR1 is SGHRS and CDR2 is YFSETQ. Losses at the gene ends were 4 bases for V and 5 bases for J; bases not matched to a gene: 4.

The J gene is TRBJ1-5, the V gene TRBV5-6, with no clear D. CDR1 SGHDT and CDR2 YYEEEE come from the germline V gene. V was clipped by 2 bases and J by 6 bases, with 12 bases between them. CDR3 length: 14 amino acids. The CDR3 reads CASSLNGWGQPQHF. The CDR3 DNA is TGTGCCAGCAGCTTAAACGGTTGGGGTCAGCCCCAGCATTTT.

The DNA of the CDR3 is TGTGCCAGCAGTAGCTGGGGTGGGTCCTACAATGAGCAGTTCTTC. This translates into CASSSWGGSYNEQFF. The chain recombines TRBV28 with TRBJ2-1, with D unclear. V lost 5 bases to trimming and J lost 1 base, with 12 bases between them. Germline V gene lookup returns CDR1 MDHEN and CDR2 SYDVKM. The CDR3 sequence is 15 residues long.

This clone was observed once. The rearrangement links TRBV5-4 to TRBJ2-3, with a weak D call TRBD1 (5 bases). V was pared by 4 bases and J by 0 bases, with 15 bases between. The CDR3 runs to 16 residues. Per the germline V gene, CDR1 is SGHNT and CDR2 is YYREEE (reference sequence). This CDR3 reads CASSVDRSPSTDTQYF. CDR3 coding DNA: TGTGCCAGCAGCGTCGACAGATCGCCAAGCACAGATACGCAGTATTTT.

The V gene is TRBV7-2, the J gene TRBJ1-1; 7 nucleotides line up with TRBD1. This CDR3 has 14 residues. The ends lost 2 bases at V and 9 bases at J; junction bases unmatched: 9. Looked up from germline, CDR1 is SGHTA and CDR2 is FQGNSA. The CDR3 bases are TGTGCCAGCAGCTTACAGGGGGTCGGGGAGAAAGCTTTCTTT. The encoded protein is CASSLQGVGEKAFF. Variable domain in full (rest from reference TRBV7-2 and TRBJ1-1): GAGVSQSPSNKVTEKGKDVELRCDPISGHTALYWYRQSLGQGLEFLIYFQGNSAPDKSGLPSDRFSAERTGGSVSTLTIQRTQQEDSAVYLCASSLQGVGEKAFFGQGTRLTVV.

The CDR3 spells CASRRTANTGELFF. Here the CDR3 DNA reads TGTGCCAGCAGAAGGACGGCGAACACCGGGGAGCTGTTTTTT. The chain employs TRBV6-4 and TRBJ2-2, with D unclear. Trimming pared 6 bases from V and 0 bases from J, leaving 8 bases between. This CDR3 contains 14 residues. CDR1 and CDR2 from the germline V gene are MRHNA and SNTAGT.

The chain is built from TRBV3-1 (or the pseudogene TRBV3-2) and TRBJ2-3; 9 bases are a match to TRBD2. Germline trimming cut 1 base from V and 9 bases from J; bases unmatched to any gene: 8. CDR1 and CDR2 (germline): LGHDT, YNNKEL (reference sequence). The CDR3 is 15 amino acids. The CDR3 sequence is CASSQGRGGQATQYF. The CDR3 region has the DNA TGTGCCAGCAGCCAAGGGCGGGGGGGCCAGGCCACGCAGTATTTT.

The V gene is TRBV3-1 (or the pseudogene TRBV3-2), the J gene TRBJ2-1; D is perhaps TRBD2 (5 bases). Germline-derived CDR1 and CDR2 are LGHDT and YNNKEL (reference sequence). Deletions cut 1 base from V and 10 bases from J, with 8 bases between. This CDR3 is 12 amino acids long. The CDR3 DNA follows: TGTGCCAGCAGCCAAGTACTAGGAGAGCAGTTCTTC. It specifies CASSQVLGEQFF.